Each of the 18 T cell receptor beta chains below was sequenced from the same sample in a study of T cell repertoires in cytomegalovirus infection. TCRdb re-analysed the reads in MiXCR, keeping a single row per CDR3 protein. This sample has about 360,000 distinct CDR3 sequences, with about 32% found just once. The antigens for these receptors are not known. Specimen: cultured PBMCs, collected from culture after CMV antigen stimulation. These receptor sequences come from a human donor in good health (CMV status not recorded). Some clones in this sample may be carry-over from other donors' samples.

This clonotype came up many times. The J gene is TRBJ2-1, the V gene TRBV7-2; 8 bases fit TRBD2. The CDR3 sequence is 17 residues long. With V trimmed by 4 bases and J by 5 bases, 13 bases remained unmatched. Germline V gene data show CDR1 as SGHTA and CDR2 as FQGNSA. This CDR3 reads CASSSRSSGTFHNEQFF. The CDR3 DNA reads TGTGCCAGCAGCTCTCGGAGTAGCGGGACGTTCCACAATGAGCAGTTCTTC.

The gene calls are TRBV25-1 and TRBJ2-2; TRBD2 is a possible D gene (5 bases). CDR1 MGHDK and CDR2 SYGVNS come from the germline V gene. The CDR3 covers 15 residues. V lost 6 bases to trimming and J lost 5 bases, with 16 bases between them. DNA for the CDR3: TGTGCCAGCAGCGCCGGACTCGCCAAGACCGGGGAGCTGTTTTTT. Translation gives CASSAGLAKTGELFF.

The chain recombines TRBV12-3 or TRBV12-4 with TRBJ1-2, with 8 bases aligning to TRBD1. Trimming took 6 bases from V and 5 from J; bases not matched to a gene: 8. There are 14 residues in the CDR3. In nucleotides, the CDR3 is TGTGCCAGCAGGGACAGGGAGGTTTGGTATGGCTACACCTTC. Its translation: CASRDREVWYGYTF.

The chain joins TRBV30 to TRBJ1-5; D gene ambiguous. Germline V lookup: CDR1 GTSNPN, CDR2 SVGIG (reference sequence). V lost 7 bases and J lost 1, with 8 bases in between. The CDR3 sequence is 12 residues long. The CDR3 DNA is TGTGCCTATGCGGAGAGCAATCAGCCCCAGCATTTT. It translates to CAYAESNQPQHF.

This clonotype was seen at least ten times. This sequence joins TRBV28 and TRBJ1-1; D ambiguous. The CDR3 covers 14 residues. CDR1 and CDR2 (germline): MDHEN, SYDVKM. Between the trimmed V and J ends, which lost 10 bases and 7 bases, there was a span of 22 bases. The CDR3 sequence: CATVSALDRDEAFF. The CDR3, as DNA: TGTGCCACCGTTTCGGCCTTGGACCGGGATGAAGCTTTCTTT. The entire variable domain, with the rest obtained from reference TRBV28 and TRBJ1-1, is as follows: DVKVTQSSRYLVKRTGEKVFLECVQDMDHENMFWYRQDPGLGLRLIYFSYDVKMKEKGDIPEGYSVSREKKERFSLILESASTNQTSMYLCATVSALDRDEAFFGQGTRLTVV.

DNA for the CDR3: TGTGCCAGCAGCCGGGGACCGGAGACCCAGTACTTC. Translating it yields CASSRGPETQYF. V is TRBV11-2 and J is TRBJ2-5; either TRBD1 or TRBD2 may fit D (5 bases each). Germline CDR1 reads SGHAT; CDR2 reads FQNNGV. V was shortened by 5 bases and J by 5 bases, with 9 bases between the two germline ends. The CDR3 covers 12 residues.

The table lists this clonotype with a few counts. V gene TRBV6-2 or TRBV6-3 combines with J gene TRBJ2-7; TRBD1 matches 8 bases. Germline V CDR1 and CDR2: MNHEY, SVGEGT. CDR3 size: 13 residues. The trim removed 2 bases at V and 6 bases at J, leaving 3 bases unmatched. CDR3 amino acids: CASSYVDRGEQYF. In DNA, the CDR3 is TGTGCCAGCAGTTACGTCGACAGGGGCGAGCAGTACTTC.

This chain joins TRBV4-1 and TRBJ1-5, with D possibly TRBD1 on 6 matching bases. The V end was cut by 6 bases, the J end by 1 base, with 16 bases between. Germline V lookup: CDR1 MGHRA, CDR2 YSYEKL. The CDR3 loop spans 16 amino acids. The chain's CDR3 is CASRATTGSSNQPQHF. CDR3 in DNA: TGCGCCAGCAGGGCGACAACAGGGTCCAGCAATCAGCCCCAGCATTTT.

This clonotype appeared a few times. The chain links TRBV7-3 to TRBJ1-6; D gene uncertain. Trimming took off 2 bases at V and 9 bases at J, with 8 bases between the two ends. The CDR3 runs 13 residues. Germline CDR1 reads SGHTA; CDR2 reads FQGTGA. CDR3 residues: CASSLGVSSPLHF. The CDR3 nucleotides read TGTGCCAGCAGCTTAGGTGTTAGTTCACCCCTCCACTTT.

The chain links TRBV7-2 to TRBJ1-3; TRBD1 agrees at 7 bases. With V trimmed by 1 base and J by 6 bases, 9 bases remained unmatched. CDR1 and CDR2 (germline): SGHTA, FQGNSA. This CDR3 spans 16 amino acids. The CDR3 here is CASSLVGRGYENTIYF. CDR3 sequence (DNA): TGTGCCAGCAGCTTAGTTGGCAGGGGGTACGAAAACACCATATATTTT. Full variable domain (remainder filled in from reference TRBV7-2 and TRBJ1-3): GAGVSQSPSNKVTEKGKDVELRCDPISGHTALYWYRQSLGQGLEFLIYFQGNSAPDKSGLPSDRFSAERTGGSVSTLTIQRTQQEDSAVYLCASSLVGRGYENTIYFGEGSWLTVV.

The table lists this clonotype with a few counts. As DNA, the CDR3 is TGTGCCAGCAGACGGGACAGGGACACTGAAGCTTTCTTT. It encodes CASRRDRDTEAFF. The chain combines TRBV6-4 with TRBJ1-1; 9 bases are shared with TRBD1. V shed 6 bases, J shed 3 bases, and the junction held 2 bases outside the gene matches. The CDR3 extends over 13 amino acids. Germline values: CDR1 MRHNA, CDR2 SNTAGT.

The CDR3 loop is CASTPAYYQPQHF. CDR3 DNA: TGTGCCAGCACCCCCGCCTACTATCAGCCCCAGCATTTT. The rearrangement uses TRBV6-6 and TRBJ1-5; D gene unclear. CDR3 size: 13 residues. CDR1 and CDR2 from the germline V gene are MNHNY and SVGAGI (reference sequence). The V gene lost 7 bases and the J gene lost 5 bases, with 12 bases spanning the gap.

The sample holds a few counts of this clonotype. This sequence joins TRBV4-1 and TRBJ2-5; a possible D gene is TRBD1 (6 bases). The CDR3 has 17 residues. Trimming removed 2 bases at V and 5 bases at J, with 21 bases between. CDR1 is MGHRA and CDR2 is YSYEKL in the germline V gene. In DNA form, the CDR3 reads TGCGCCAGCAGCCAATTCTGGTCGCCAGGGACATGGGAGACCCAGTACTTC. Translating gives CASSQFWSPGTWETQYF.

This chain joins TRBV18 and TRBJ2-7, with 9 nucleotides matching TRBD2. CDR1 is KGHSH, CDR2 LQKENI, per germline. J gave up 3 bases and V 6 bases, and 15 bases lay outside the gene matches. The CDR3 loop spans 17 amino acids. For the CDR3, the DNA is TGTGCCAGCTCCCCATGGGGCGGGAGGGCCTCCTTCTACGAGCAGTACTTC. Its protein product is CASSPWGGRASFYEQYF.

The chain recombines TRBV6-2 or TRBV6-3 with TRBJ2-1; 9 nucleotides agree with TRBD2. Unmatched junction bases numbered 8, after V lost 3 bases and J lost 8 bases. This CDR3 has 15 residues. Germline V gives CDR1 MNHEY, CDR2 SVGEGT. CDR3 nucleotides: TGTGCCAGCAGTTATGCGGGAGGGCCGGGTGATGAGCAGTTCTTC. It yields the protein CASSYAGGPGDEQFF.

The gene calls are TRBV7-2 and TRBJ2-3; D might be TRBD2 (6 bases). V dropped 6 bases and J dropped 4 bases, with 20 bases sitting between them. Germline V gives CDR1 SGHTA, CDR2 FQGNSA. This CDR3 contains 16 residues. The CDR3 nucleotides read TGTGCCAGCAGGACCAAACTGCTCGGGAGTCCAGATACGCAGTATTTT. Translation: CASRTKLLGSPDTQYF.

This chain links TRBV19 with TRBJ2-7; D gene unclear. The V gene lost 3 bases and the J gene lost 6 bases, with 30 bases spanning the gap. The CDR3 spans 19 residues. Germline CDR1 LNHDA, CDR2 SQIVND (reference sequence). The CDR3 is CASSILPSPLPRPFLEQYV. The CDR3 DNA reads TGTGCCAGTAGTATTCTCCCTTCTCCCCTCCCGAGGCCCTTCCTCGAGCAGTACGTC.

The table lists this clonotype with a few counts. The chain combines TRBV6-2 or TRBV6-3 with TRBJ2-7; possibly TRBD1 or TRBD2 for D (5 bases each). Germline values: CDR1 MNHEY, CDR2 SVGEGT. V was clipped by 4 bases and J by 4 bases, with 17 bases between them. The CDR3 has 15 residues. As DNA, the CDR3 is TGTGCCAGCAGTTCGGGACCCGCTCTTGGATACGAGCAGTACTTC. This gives the protein CASSSGPALGYEQYF.